The rows below give T cell receptor beta chains drawn from one sample of a study of T-cell memory formation after mild COVID-19. Each CDR3 protein gets one entry after TCRdb re-called the 5' RACE reads with MiXCR. The sample holds approximately 190,000 distinct CDR3 sequences, around 17% seen once. Material for sequencing was PBMCs or a T cell subset sorted from them (not recorded which). These receptors were taken from an adult woman who had mild COVID-19 (a few samples of this study predate the infection). Cell type and time point are not known. Each CDR3 is given with its conserved first and last residue. Fields, in order: clone size, J gene, D gene, V gene, CDR3 DNA, CDR3 protein. The D gene is left open where the match is weak. Part of the rows lack a size; the others show once, few, many or a class for expanded clones.

NA TRBJ1-3 NA TRBV6-5 TGTGCCAGCAGACGCATAAGCTCTGGAAACACCATATATTTT CASRRISSGNTIYF
NA TRBJ1-3 NA TRBV20-1 TGCAGTGCTAAGGGGCTCGGAAACACCATATATTTT CSAKGLGNTIYF
NA TRBJ2-3 TRBD2 TRBV29-1 TGCAGCGTTCTAGCGGGAGGGTCTGGAGATACGCAGTATTTT CSVLAGGSGDTQYF
few TRBJ2-3 TRBD1 TRBV10-2 TGCGCCAGCCCACGCTTTAAACCGGGACAGGGAGTAGTCAGCACAGATACGCAGTATTTT CASPRFKPGQGVVSTDTQYF
NA TRBJ2-7 TRBD2 TRBV7-2 TGTGCCAGCAGCTTAGGGACTAGCGGGCACGAGCAGTACTTC CASSLGTSGHEQYF
few TRBJ2-5 TRBD2 TRBV6-5 TGTGCCAGCACCGAAACGGGGGGGCTCACCCAGTACTTC CASTETGGLTQYF
NA TRBJ2-1 TRBD1 TRBV10-3 TGTGCCATAGAGGTGAAGGGGGCAGGCAATGAGCAGTTCTTC CAIEVKGAGNEQFF
NA TRBJ2-1 TRBD2 TRBV2 TGTGCCAGCAGTCCAAGCGGGAGGGGACTAAATGAGCAGTTCTTC CASSPSGRGLNEQFF
NA TRBJ2-4 NA TRBV12-3/TRBV12-4 TGTGCCAGCAGTCCACAGCTAGCCAAAAACATTCAGTACTTC CASSPQLAKNIQYF
few TRBJ2-7 TRBD1 TRBV12-3/TRBV12-4 TGTGCCAGCAGTTTTGGGACAGGGGGTGTAGAGCAGTACTTC CASSFGTGGVEQYF
few TRBJ2-3 NA TRBV12-3/TRBV12-4 TGTGCCAGCAGGCCCACAGGGAACCCAGATACGCAGTATTTT CASRPTGNPDTQYF
few TRBJ2-3 TRBD2 TRBV3-1 TGTGCCAGCAGCCAAAGTCTGGCGGGGGGATCAGATACGCAGTATTTT CASSQSLAGGSDTQYF
few TRBJ2-1 TRBD2 TRBV11-2 TGTGCCAGCAGCAAGACTAGCGGGAGACCTGAGCAGTTCTTC CASSKTSGRPEQFF
NA TRBJ1-1 NA TRBV15 TGTGCCACCAGCAGGAGGGCGGACTCTGAAGCTTTCTTT CATSRRADSEAFF
NA TRBJ2-1 NA TRBV2 TGTGCCAGCAGATCCCCTCCCCCCTACAATGAGCAGTTCTTC CASRSPPPYNEQFF
NA TRBJ2-1 TRBD2 TRBV7-3 TGTGCCAGCAGCCCAGCGGGGGGGCTTCAAAATGAGCAGTTCTTC CASSPAGGLQNEQFF
NA TRBJ2-1 NA TRBV24-1 TGTGCCACCAGTGATTTGCAGAGCGGAAGCTCCTACAATGAGCAGTTCTTC CATSDLQSGSSYNEQFF
many TRBJ1-5 NA TRBV20-1 TGCAGTGCTAGAGATAGCAATCAGCCCCAGCATTTT CSARDSNQPQHF
NA TRBJ2-7 NA TRBV29-1 TGCAGCGTTGACTTTGGACGATACGAGCAGTACTTC CSVDFGRYEQYF
few TRBJ2-2 NA TRBV5-1 TGCGCCAGCAGCTCAGGGTCGCCCGGGGAGCTGTTTTTT CASSSGSPGELFF